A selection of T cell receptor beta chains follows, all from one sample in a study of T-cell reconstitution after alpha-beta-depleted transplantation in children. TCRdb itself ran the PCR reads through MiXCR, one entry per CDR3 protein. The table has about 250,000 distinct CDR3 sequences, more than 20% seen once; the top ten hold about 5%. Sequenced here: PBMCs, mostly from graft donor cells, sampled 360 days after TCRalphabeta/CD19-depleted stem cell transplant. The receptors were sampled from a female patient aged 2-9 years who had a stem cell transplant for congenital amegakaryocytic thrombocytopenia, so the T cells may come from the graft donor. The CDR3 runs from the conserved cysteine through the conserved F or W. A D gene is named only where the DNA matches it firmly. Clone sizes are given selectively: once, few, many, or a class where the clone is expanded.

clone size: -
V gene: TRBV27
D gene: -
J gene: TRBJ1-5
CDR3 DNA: TGTGCCAGCAGTTTGGTGGGGGGGCATAGCAATCAGCCCCAGCATTTT
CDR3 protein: CASSLVGGHSNQPQHF

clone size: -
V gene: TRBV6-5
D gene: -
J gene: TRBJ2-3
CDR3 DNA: TGTGCCAGCAGCTATAATATTTTACTTGGCACAGATACGCAGTATTTT
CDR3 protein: CASSYNILLGTDTQYF

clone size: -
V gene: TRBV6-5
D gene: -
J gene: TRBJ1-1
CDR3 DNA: TGTGCCAGCAGTTACAAGGTTGCTCAATGGGACACTGAAGCTTTCTTT
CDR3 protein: CASSYKVAQWDTEAFF

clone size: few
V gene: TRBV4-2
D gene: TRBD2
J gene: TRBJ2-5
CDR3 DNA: TGTGCTAGCAGCCAAGATGGTCTAGCGGGAGGGCAAGAGACCCAGTACTTC
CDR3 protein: CASSQDGLAGGQETQYF

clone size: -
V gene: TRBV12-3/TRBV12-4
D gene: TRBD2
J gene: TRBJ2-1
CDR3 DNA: TGTGCCAGCAGTCCCCGCGATCTGTCGCTAGCGGGCAATGAGCAGTTCTTC
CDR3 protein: CASSPRDLSLAGNEQFF

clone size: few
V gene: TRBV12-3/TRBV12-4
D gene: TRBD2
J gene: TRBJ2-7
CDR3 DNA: TGTGCCAGCAGTTTAGTCGTCCGCGGGGGGTACGAGCAGTACTTC
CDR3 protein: CASSLVVRGGYEQYF

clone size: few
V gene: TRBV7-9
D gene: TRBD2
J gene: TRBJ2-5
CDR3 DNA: TGTGCCAGCAGCCCACTAGCGGGAGTAGGGGAGACCCAGTACTTC
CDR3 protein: CASSPLAGVGETQYF

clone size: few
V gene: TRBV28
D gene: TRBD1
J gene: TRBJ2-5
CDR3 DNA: TGTGCCAGCAGTGCGACAGGGGAGACCCAGTACTTC
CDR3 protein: CASSATGETQYF

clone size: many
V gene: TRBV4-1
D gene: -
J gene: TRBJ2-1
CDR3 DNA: TGCGCCAGCAGCCAAGGAAGCTTCGGGGCGGACGATGAGCAGTTCTTC
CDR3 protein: CASSQGSFGADDEQFF

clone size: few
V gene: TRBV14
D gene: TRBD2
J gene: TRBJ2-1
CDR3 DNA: TGTGCCAGCAGCCGGCGCGCGGGGAGGGGGTTCTTC
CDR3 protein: CASSRRAGRGFF

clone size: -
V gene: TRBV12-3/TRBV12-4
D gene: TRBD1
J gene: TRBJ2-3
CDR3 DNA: TGTGCCGCCTCGCGGTCAGGGGGAGGCACAGATACGCAGTATTTT
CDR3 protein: CAASRSGGGTDTQYF

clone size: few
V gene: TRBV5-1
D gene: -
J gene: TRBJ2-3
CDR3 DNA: TGCGCCAGCGCCCCCGAGTGGACAGATACGCAGTATTTT
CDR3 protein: CASAPEWTDTQYF

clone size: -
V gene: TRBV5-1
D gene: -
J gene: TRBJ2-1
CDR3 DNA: TGCGCCAGCAGCCTAAGACCAGTTTACTCCTACAATGAGCAGTTCTTC
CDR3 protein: CASSLRPVYSYNEQFF

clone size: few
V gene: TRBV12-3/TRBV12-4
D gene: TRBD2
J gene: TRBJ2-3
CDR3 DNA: TGTGCCAGCAGTGCCAGACTAGCGGGAATAGCAGATACGCAGTATTTT
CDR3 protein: CASSARLAGIADTQYF

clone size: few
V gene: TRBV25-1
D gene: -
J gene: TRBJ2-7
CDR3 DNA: TGTGCCAGCAGTGTAGAGAGCAGCTCCTACGAGCAGTACTTC
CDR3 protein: CASSVESSSYEQYF

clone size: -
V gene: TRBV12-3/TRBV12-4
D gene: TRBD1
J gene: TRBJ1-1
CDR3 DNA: TGTGCCAGCAGTTTAAGGGGAGGACAGGGCACTGAAGCTTTCTTT
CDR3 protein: CASSLRGGQGTEAFF

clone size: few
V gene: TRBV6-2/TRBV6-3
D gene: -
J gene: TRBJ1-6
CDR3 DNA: TGTGCCAGCATCAGCGCCGGACAGTACCTTAATTCACCCCTCCACTTT
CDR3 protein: CASISAGQYLNSPLHF

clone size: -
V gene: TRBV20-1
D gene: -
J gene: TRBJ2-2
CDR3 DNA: TGCAGTGCTAGAGGACTTAACACCGGGGAGCTGTTTTTT
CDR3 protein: CSARGLNTGELFF

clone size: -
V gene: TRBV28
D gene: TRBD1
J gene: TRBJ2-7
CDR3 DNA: TGTGCCAGCCGGACAGGAACCTACGAGCAGTACTTC
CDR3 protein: CASRTGTYEQYF

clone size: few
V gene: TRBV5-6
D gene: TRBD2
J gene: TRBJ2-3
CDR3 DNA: TGTGCCAGCAGCTCTGGACTAGCGTCGGATACGCAGTATTTT
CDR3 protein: CASSSGLASDTQYF

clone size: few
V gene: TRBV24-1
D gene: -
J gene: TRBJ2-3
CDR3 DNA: TGTGCCACCGGAACTAGGGGGGGTACAGATACGCAGTATTTT
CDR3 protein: CATGTRGGTDTQYF

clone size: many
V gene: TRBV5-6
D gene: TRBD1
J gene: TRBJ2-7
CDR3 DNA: TGTGCCAGCAGCTGGCGACAGGGGAGGTACGAGCAGTACTTC
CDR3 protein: CASSWRQGRYEQYF

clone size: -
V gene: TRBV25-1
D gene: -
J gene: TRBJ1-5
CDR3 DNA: TGTGCCAGCAGTGCAGGATATAGCAATCAGCCCCAGCATTTT
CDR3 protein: CASSAGYSNQPQHF

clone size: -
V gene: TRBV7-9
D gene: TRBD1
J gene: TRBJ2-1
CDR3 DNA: TGTGCCAGCAGTCCTAACAGGGGGTCCTACAATGAGCAGTTCTTC
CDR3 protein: CASSPNRGSYNEQFF

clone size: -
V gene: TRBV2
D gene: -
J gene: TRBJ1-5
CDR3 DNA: TGTGCCAGCACCCCGGGATACGCCAATCAGCCCCAGCATTTT
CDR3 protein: CASTPGYANQPQHF

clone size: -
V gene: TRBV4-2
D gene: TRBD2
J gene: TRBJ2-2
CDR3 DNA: TGTGCCAGCAGCCAAGATCGCCTGTCGACCCGGGGGGACACCGGGGAGCTGTTTTTT
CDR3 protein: CASSQDRLSTRGDTGELFF

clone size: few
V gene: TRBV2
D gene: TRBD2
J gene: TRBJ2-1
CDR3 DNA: TGTGCCAGCAGTGAAGCCCAAAAAAGGAGCGGGAGTTTGAATGAGCAGTTCTTC
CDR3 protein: CASSEAQKRSGSLNEQFF

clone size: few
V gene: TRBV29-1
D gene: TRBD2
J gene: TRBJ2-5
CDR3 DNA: TGCAGCGTTTGCCTAGCGGGGGCGGGAGAGACCCAGTACTTC
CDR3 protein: CSVCLAGAGETQYF

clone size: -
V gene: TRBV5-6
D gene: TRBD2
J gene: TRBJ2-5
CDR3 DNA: TGTGCCAGCAGCCAGCGCGGGGTAGCGGGAGTAAAGACCCAGTACTTC
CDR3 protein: CASSQRGVAGVKTQYF

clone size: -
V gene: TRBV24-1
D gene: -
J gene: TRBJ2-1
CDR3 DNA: TGTGCCACCAGTGATTTGACTGTGAGCTCCTACAATGAGCAGTTCTTC
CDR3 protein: CATSDLTVSSYNEQFF

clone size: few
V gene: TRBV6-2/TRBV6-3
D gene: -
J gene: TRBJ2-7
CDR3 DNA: TGTGCCAGCAAGGACGGGAGTAAGTTTGAGCAGTACTTC
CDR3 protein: CASKDGSKFEQYF

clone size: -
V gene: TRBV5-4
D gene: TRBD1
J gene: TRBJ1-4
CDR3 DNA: TGTGCCAGCAGCTTCGGCAGGGGGCTCACTAATGAAAAACTGTTTTTT
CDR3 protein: CASSFGRGLTNEKLFF

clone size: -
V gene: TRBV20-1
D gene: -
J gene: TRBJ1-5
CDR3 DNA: TGCAGTGCTAGCGAGGGTCAGCCCCAGCATTTT
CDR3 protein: CSASEGQPQHF

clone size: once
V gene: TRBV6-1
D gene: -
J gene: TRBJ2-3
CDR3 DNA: TGTGCCAGCAGTAAACAGGGGAGGGGGACAGATACGCAGTATTTT
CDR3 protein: CASSKQGRGTDTQYF

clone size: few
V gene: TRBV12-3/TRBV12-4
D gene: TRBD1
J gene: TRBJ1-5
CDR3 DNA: TGTGCCAGCAGCAGGGACAGGGGGCGTCGTCAGCCCCAGCATTTT
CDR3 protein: CASSRDRGRRQPQHF

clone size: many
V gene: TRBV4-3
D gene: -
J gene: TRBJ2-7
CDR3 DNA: TGCGCCAGCAGCCGCACCCCACAGCAGGACGAGCAGTACTTC
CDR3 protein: CASSRTPQQDEQYF

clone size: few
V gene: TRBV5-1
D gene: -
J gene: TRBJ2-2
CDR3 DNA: TGCGCCAGCAGCTTTTTGGGGGGCAACACCGGGGAGCTGTTTTTT
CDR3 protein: CASSFLGGNTGELFF